The following is a T cell receptor (beta chain) sequence with its context. This sample includes further DNA sequences coding for the same CDR3. The protocol was immunoSEQ multiplex PCR, while the TCRdb copy is restricted to in-frame clones and leaves out a portion. The data hold more than 80,000 clones, with around 88% observed a single time. These data come from a study of blood T cell repertoires in COVID-19. The CDR3 sequence is 13 residues long. V was pared by 5 bases and J by 1 base, with 8 bases between. This receptor was obtained from a man older than 75 with acute or convalescent COVID-19. Sample: peripheral blood. The rearrangement links TRBV12-3 or TRBV12-4 to TRBJ1-1, with TRBD1 as a possible D gene (6 bases). Here the CDR3 reads CASSLTGNTEAFF. Written as DNA, the CDR3 is TGTGCCAGCAGTCTGACAGGGAACACTGAAGCTTTCTTT.